This T cell receptor beta chain was captured in a study of CD8 T cells in Susac syndrome. This CDR3 has 16 amino acids. Deletions cut 0 bases from V and 0 bases from J, with 12 bases between. Germline V gene sequence: CDR1 MGHRA, CDR2 YSYEKL. The authors carried out high-throughput sequencing of TCR beta. They applied it to CD8+ and CD4+ T cells obtained from blood. Stable or active relapsing-remitting multiple sclerosis, untreated and meeting revised McDonald criteria, defined the controls. TEMRA cells were enriched by FACS, and CD4+ and CD8+ T cells were negatively isolated. RNA totalling about 0.45 to 1 ug underwent reverse transcription with random hexamers. It was immunoSEQ multiplex PCR that amplified TCR beta CDR3 across 54 Vbeta and 13 Jbeta. TCRdb analysed the immunoSEQ multiplex PCR reads with MiXCR anew, one entry per CDR3 protein. The sample holds about 250,000 distinct CDR3 sequences, 85% to 95% seen once.

The specimen sequenced was CD4+ T cells from PBMCs. This receptor was taken from a human donor with multiple sclerosis. The chain uses TRBV4-1 and TRBJ2-7, with D tentatively TRBD2 (6 bases). In nucleotides, the CDR3 is TGCGCCAGCAGCCAAGATCCGGGGGAGATCTCCTACGAGCAGTACTTC. Translating it yields CASSQDPGEISYEQYF.